Below are 32 T cell receptor beta chains sequenced from a single sample in a study of siplizumab effects on memory and regulatory T cells. Sequencing was performed with immunoSEQ multiplex PCR; in TCRdb, only in-frame clones are kept and a portion is missing. The sample lists 80,000 to 130,000 clones, about 90% seen once, with less than 0.85% in the top ten. Sequencing was performed on Tregs sorted from blood. Source of these receptors: a human donor in good health.

The gene calls are TRBV4-1 and TRBJ1-5, with no clear D. CDR3 length equals 14 residues. V was shortened by 0 bases and J by 9 bases, with 12 bases between the two germline ends. CDR1 and CDR2 (germline): MGHRA, YSYEKL. The CDR3: CASSQDAGWGPQHF. CDR3 DNA: TGCGCCAGCAGCCAAGATGCGGGATGGGGGCCCCAGCATTTT.

The count of this clone is one. The V gene is TRBV15, the J gene TRBJ2-5, with 10 bases that match TRBD2. V gave up 1 base and J gave up 9 bases; unmatched junction bases: 11. The germline V gene has CDR1 LNHNV and CDR2 YYDKDF (reference sequence). This CDR3 is 16 amino acids long. DNA for the CDR3: TGTGCCACCAGCAGAGGTTTACTAGCGGGATCGGAGGCCCAGTACTTC. Its translation is CATSRGLLAGSEAQYF.

The rearrangement joins TRBV6-6 to TRBJ1-6; the D gene is possibly TRBD1 (5 bases). Per the germline V gene, CDR1 is MNHNY and CDR2 is SVGAGI (reference sequence). V lost 10 bases, J lost 9 bases, and 16 bases lay in between. This CDR3 region has 13 residues. CDR3 bases: TGTGCCACGCGAGGGGTTCTGCTTTCACCCCTCCACTTT. Translating gives CATRGVLLSPLHF.

This sequence joins TRBV5-7 and TRBJ1-4; TRBD1 matches at 11 bases. TRBV5-7 has ORF status, its function being uncertain. V was pared by 3 bases and J by 7 bases, with 8 bases of the junction left unmatched. CDR3 length equals 16 residues. The CDR3 bases are TGTGCCAGCAGCTCCCGCGGGACAGGGGGGGGTGAAAAACTGTTTTTT. This encodes CASSSRGTGGGEKLFF.

DNA for the CDR3: TGTGCCAGCAGCTTCGAAGACACCGGGGAGCTGTTTTTT. Its translation is CASSFEDTGELFF. This chain joins TRBV5-6 and TRBJ2-2, with D unresolved. Germline loops: CDR1 SGHDT, CDR2 YYEEEE. V was clipped by 2 bases and J by 3 bases, with 5 bases between them. This CDR3 comprises 13 residues.

For the CDR3, the DNA is TGCGCCAGCAGCCAAGTACGGACCATCTCTAGCGGAAGAACCTACGAGCAGTACTTC. This translates into CASSQVRTISSGRTYEQYF. The V and J genes are TRBV4-3 and TRBJ2-7; 7 bases agree with TRBD2. The CDR3 totals 19 residues. Germline CDR1 and CDR2: LGHNA and YSLEER. V shed 1 base, J shed 2 bases, and the junction held 17 bases outside the gene matches.

The chain links TRBV9 to TRBJ1-5, with TRBD1 matching 10 bases. Losses at the gene ends were 3 bases for V and 1 base for J; bases not matched to a gene: 19. The germline CDR1 and CDR2 sequences are SGDLS and YYNGEE. This CDR3 comprises 21 residues. CDR3 amino acids: CASSGNFFSTGGAKSNQPQHF. The CDR3 nucleotides are TGTGCCAGCAGCGGGAATTTTTTTTCGACAGGGGGCGCGAAAAGCAATCAGCCCCAGCATTTT.

The rearrangement links TRBV5-6 to TRBJ2-3, with 8 bases that match TRBD2. The germline V gene has CDR1 SGHDT and CDR2 YYEEEE. This CDR3 is built from 16 residues. Trimming took 2 bases from V and 0 from J; bases not matched to a gene: 5. CDR3 DNA sequence: TGTGCCAGCAGCTTCTTAGCGGGACTTAGCACAGATACGCAGTATTTT. It translates to CASSFLAGLSTDTQYF.

The chain employs TRBV4-1 and TRBJ2-5; the match to TRBD2 covers 7 bases. V gave up 1 base and J gave up 4 bases; unmatched junction bases: 3. Germline CDR1 MGHRA, CDR2 YSYEKL. CDR3 length: 14 residues. This CDR3 reads CASSQGLAGETQYF. The CDR3, as DNA: TGCGCCAGCAGCCAAGGGTTAGCGGGAGAGACCCAGTACTTC.

This chain uses TRBV10-2 with TRBJ1-1; the D gene is possibly TRBD1 (5 bases). Per the germline V gene, CDR1 is WSHSY and CDR2 is SAAADI. V lost 2 bases and J lost 1, with 11 bases in between. The CDR3 loop spans 15 amino acids. Here the CDR3 reads CASSEPGTGNTEAFF. The CDR3 nucleotides are TGCGCCAGCAGTGAGCCAGGGACGGGGAACACTGAAGCTTTCTTT.

The rearrangement joins TRBV18 to TRBJ2-7; D is unclear. The CDR3 is 15 amino acids. Germline values: CDR1 KGHSH, CDR2 LQKENI. V shed 6 bases and J shed 0 bases, with 15 bases lying between them. The CDR3 reads CASSPVPQSSYEQYF. The CDR3 region has the DNA TGTGCCAGCTCCCCCGTCCCCCAGAGCTCCTACGAGCAGTACTTC.

In DNA form, the CDR3 reads TGTGCCAGCAGCGTAGATCACACAGATACGCAGTATTTT. Translating gives CASSVDHTDTQYF. The V call is TRBV9, the J call TRBJ2-3; no definite D call. V dropped 0 bases and J dropped 2 bases, with 4 bases sitting between them. This CDR3 is built from 13 residues. The V gene's germline CDR1 is SGDLS and CDR2 YYNGEE.

The gene calls are TRBV4-1 and TRBJ2-2, with 7 bases identical to TRBD2. The V and J ends lost 8 bases and 1 base, in that order; junction bases with no gene match: 1. Germline V CDR1 and CDR2: MGHRA, YSYEKL. The CDR3 has 13 residues. CDR3 in amino acids: CASGGRNTGELFF. DNA of the CDR3: TGCGCCAGCGGCGGGAGGAACACCGGGGAGCTGTTTTTT.

The chain has TRBV27 and TRBJ2-1; TRBD2 aligns across 7 bases. Germline CDR1 reads MNHEY; CDR2 reads SMNVEV (reference sequence). The CDR3 has 14 residues. V lost 8 bases, J lost 0 bases, and 4 bases stayed unmatched. CDR3: CASVERGSYNEQFF. The CDR3 nucleotides are TGTGCCAGCGTAGAGCGGGGCTCCTACAATGAGCAGTTCTTC.

The chain employs TRBV4-1 and TRBJ2-2; D tentatively fits TRBD1 or TRBD2 (7 bases each). Deletions cut 2 bases from V and 5 bases from J, with 18 bases between. CDR3 size: 17 residues. Germline V lookup: CDR1 MGHRA, CDR2 YSYEKL. The CDR3 DNA reads as TGCGCCAGCAGCCAAAAGCTACAGGGGAGGGAGACCGGGGAGCTGTTTTTT. Amino acids: CASSQKLQGRETGELFF.

J is TRBJ2-2 and V is TRBV29-1; D may be TRBD1 (5 bases). Per germline, CDR1 SQVTM and CDR2 ANQGSEA. Trimming cost V 7 bases and J 3 bases, with 15 bases left between them. The CDR3 loop spans 14 amino acids. The CDR3 nucleotides are TGCAGCGCTATCGACAGCCCTGACACCGGGGAGCTGTTTTTT. Its protein product is CSAIDSPDTGELFF.

This clone was counted once. CDR3 DNA sequence: TGTGCCAGCAGCTTCCGGGAGACCCAGTACTTC. Encoded protein: CASSFRETQYF. The genes are TRBV7-2 and TRBJ2-5; D remains unclear. Trimming cost V 3 bases and J 5 bases, with 4 bases left between them. The CDR3 is 11 residues long. The V gene's germline CDR1 is SGHTA and CDR2 FQGNSA.

Here the CDR3 DNA reads TGTGCCACCAGCAGAGATGTTGGACAGGGATTTATCTACGAGCAGTACTTC. Amino acid sequence: CATSRDVGQGFIYEQYF. The chain has TRBV15 and TRBJ2-7, with 8 bases lining up with TRBD1. The CDR3 contains 17 residues. CDR1 is LNHNV and CDR2 is YYDKDF in the germline V gene (reference sequence). V lost 0 bases to trimming and J lost 3 bases; unmatched junction nucleotides: 10.

The chain employs TRBV5-3 and TRBJ2-1; D call uncertain. TRBV5-3 is marked as an open reading frame, function uncertain. The CDR3 covers 19 residues. Trimming pared 2 bases from V and 0 bases from J, leaving 21 bases between. CDR3 amino acids: CARSFGDEAETRSYNEQFF. In DNA form, the CDR3 reads TGTGCCAGAAGCTTTGGTGACGAGGCTGAGACCCGCTCCTACAATGAGCAGTTCTTC.

The rearrangement joins TRBV4-1 to TRBJ2-1; D is unclear. CDR1 MGHRA and CDR2 YSYEKL come from the germline V gene. V lost 0 bases and J 8 bases, leaving 14 bases between the germline ends. This CDR3 comprises 15 residues. The CDR3 sequence is CASSQDGRGRDEQFF. The DNA for the CDR3 is TGCGCCAGCAGCCAAGACGGGCGTGGCCGCGATGAGCAGTTCTTC.

V gene TRBV19 combines with J gene TRBJ2-7, with TRBD2 matching over 7 bases. Germline assignment: CDR1 LNHDA and CDR2 SQIVND (reference sequence). The V gene end was trimmed by 5 bases and the J gene end by 5 bases; junction bases not matched to a gene: 6. This CDR3 has 13 residues. The CDR3 is CASSFPGTNEQYF. In DNA, the CDR3 is TGTGCCAGTAGTTTCCCCGGGACTAACGAGCAGTACTTC. Filled out from reference TRBV19 and TRBJ2-7, the complete variable domain reads DGGITQSPKYLFRKEGQNVTLSCEQNLNHDAMYWYRQDPGQGLRLIYYSQIVNDFQKGDIAEGYSVSREKKESFPLTVTSAQKNPTAFYLCASSFPGTNEQYFGPGTRLTVT.

The chain has TRBV25-1 and TRBJ2-1; possibly TRBD2 for D (5 bases). CDR3 length equals 17 residues. Germline V CDR1 and CDR2: MGHDK, SYGVNS. The V and J ends lost 3 bases and 7 bases respectively, with 22 bases between them. CDR3 in amino acids: CASSDITSAGLINEQFF. The DNA for the CDR3 is TGTGCCAGCAGTGACATAACATCTGCGGGTTTGATAAATGAGCAGTTCTTC.

The chain links TRBV6-5 to TRBJ1-1; tentative D call: TRBD1 (6 bases). This CDR3 is built from 13 residues. Germline V gene lookup returns CDR1 MNHEY and CDR2 SVGAGI. Trimming took off 0 bases at V and 7 bases at J, with 9 bases between the two ends. The CDR3 DNA reads TGTGCCAGCAGTTACTCTAGGACAGATGAAGCTTTCTTT. Protein: CASSYSRTDEAFF.

The chain carries TRBV14 and TRBJ1-2; D unresolved. Per the germline V gene, CDR1 is SGHDN and CDR2 is FVKESK. The ends were cut back, 1 base at V and 2 bases at J, with 5 bases in the middle. The CDR3 covers 13 residues. CDR3 sequence: CASSQVSNYGYTF. In DNA form, the CDR3 reads TGTGCCAGCAGCCAAGTAAGCAACTATGGCTACACCTTC.

The J gene is TRBJ2-2, the V gene TRBV5-5; TRBD1 agrees at 9 bases. Germline assignment: CDR1 SGHKS and CDR2 YYEKEE (reference sequence). The CDR3 consists of 15 residues. V was clipped by 3 bases and J by 1 base; unmatched bases: 1. This chain's CDR3 is CASSWGQGNTGELFF. Here the CDR3 DNA reads TGTGCCAGCAGCTGGGGACAGGGGAACACCGGGGAGCTGTTTTTT.

The chain has TRBV6-6 and TRBJ2-7; D remains ambiguous. Germline CDR1 MNHNY, CDR2 SVGAGI (reference sequence). The V end lost 3 bases, the J end lost 3 bases, and 9 bases lay between the germline ends. The CDR3 spans 13 residues. CDR3 residues: CASSYRQYYEQYF. The CDR3 coding sequence is TGTGCCAGCAGTTATCGGCAGTACTACGAGCAGTACTTC.

The chain is built from TRBV5-4 and TRBJ2-5; D gene ambiguous. This CDR3 region has 12 residues. CDR1 is SGHNT, CDR2 YYREEE, per germline (reference sequence). Between the trimmed V and J ends, which lost 5 bases and 5 bases, there was a span of 10 bases. The CDR3 loop reads CASSLRSETQYF. CDR3 DNA: TGTGCCAGCAGTTTGAGGAGTGAGACCCAGTACTTC.

The rearrangement joins TRBV6-6 to TRBJ1-2, with a weak D call TRBD1 (5 bases). Trimming left V 6 bases short and J 3 bases short, with 11 bases between. Germline CDR1 and CDR2: MNHNY and SVGAGI (reference sequence). There are 13 residues in the CDR3. CDR3 DNA: TGTGCCAGCAGCAAGACAGCCTACTATGGCTACACCTTC. Encoded protein: CASSKTAYYGYTF.

This clone was observed a handful of times. This rearrangement joins TRBV7-9 to TRBJ1-3; 8 nucleotides line up with TRBD1. The CDR3 has 14 residues. The trim removed 3 bases at V and 4 bases at J, leaving 2 bases unmatched. Germline values: CDR1 SEHNR, CDR2 FQNEAQ (reference sequence). CDR3 region: CASSLDRVGNTIYF. In nucleotides, the CDR3 is TGTGCCAGCAGCTTGGACAGGGTCGGAAACACCATATATTTT. The whole variable domain, filled in from reference TRBV7-9 and TRBJ1-3, reads DTGVSQNPRHKITKRGQNVTFRCDPISEHNRLYWYRQTLGQGPEFLTYFQNEAQLEKSRLLSDRFSAERPKGSFSTLEIQRTEQGDSAMYLCASSLDRVGNTIYFGEGSWLTVV.

V and J are TRBV29-1 and TRBJ2-1; D gene ambiguous. Looked up from germline, CDR1 is SQVTM and CDR2 is ANQGSEA. Trimming left V 4 bases short and J 0 bases short, with 10 bases between. The CDR3 totals 14 residues. CDR3 loop: CSVAERSSYNEQFF. CDR3 bases: TGCAGCGTTGCCGAGAGGAGCTCCTACAATGAGCAGTTCTTC.

The chain carries TRBV15 and TRBJ2-1; 11 bases are shared with TRBD2. Germline V CDR1 and CDR2: LNHNV, YYDKDF (reference sequence). V was clipped by 0 bases and J by 6 bases; unmatched bases: 7. The CDR3 consists of 17 residues. The CDR3 region is CATSRDLAGLAGNEQFF. The CDR3 nucleotides read TGTGCCACCAGCAGAGATTTGGCAGGACTAGCGGGCAATGAGCAGTTCTTC.

This clone occurred a few times. The rearrangement uses TRBV10-1 and TRBJ2-2; 10 positions agree with TRBD2. The CDR3 runs 15 residues. V lost 0 bases, J lost 6 bases, and 1 base stayed unmatched. Germline V gives CDR1 WNHNN, CDR2 SYGVQD (reference sequence). The CDR3 bases are TGCGCCAGCAGTGAGTCTCTAGCGGGAGCCGGGGAGCTGTTTTTT. Its translation is CASSESLAGAGELFF.